A single T cell receptor (beta chain) is shown here with its context. This clone turned up a few times. The antigen it binds to is not known. Base-call qualities are not available, and no considerably larger clone is one nucleotide away. Collaborating institutions collected whole blood in K2EDTA tubes following their own protocols. Collaborator samples were shipped for TCRbeta analysis as frozen whole blood, isolated PBMCs, or DNA extracted from either sample type. TCRbeta CDR3 regions were amplified from genomic DNA using the immunoSEQ Assay, a bias-controlled multiplex PCR. The published analysis was carried out like this. Within the assay, amplification of reference gene primers was used to estimate how many nucleated cells each sample contained. To quantify the absolute abundance of each unique TCRbeta CDR3 rearrangement, sequence reads were collapsed and filtered. For each sample, productive Simpson clonality was calculated as the square root of Simpson's diversity index over productive rearrangements. TCRdb obtained this table from immuneACCESS and retained in-frame rearrangements with V and J assigned. These tables miss some clones; where compared with another copy, unresolved V genes account for less than half of the shortfall, and the remainder is unexplained. V and J calls and clone size are copied from that table; D and trimming were computed from the DNA. This sample is represented by around 300,000 clones; approximately 85% of them were singletons. The ten biggest clones cover approximately 9.9% of the sample.

The sample is drawn from a study of blood T cell repertoires in COVID-19 (dated by TCRdb to the early 2020s). As for the study more broadly: The collaborator samples originated in the United States, Italy and Spain and spanned the acute and convalescent phases of COVID-19. Where HLA class I and class II types were available, the types were taken from metadata supplied by the sample provider, not from assay-based typing. The samples were drawn from two sources: the first 160 participants of the ongoing ImmuneRACE study, and 1,254 subjects contributed by 6 global collaborators. The material from the prospective study consisted of cDNA or gDNA derived from T cells, B-cell-depleted T cells, or PBMCs. The sample metadata nearly always contained a de-identified subject ID, COVID-19 status, age in years and sex. The dataset comprised deeply sampled blood TCRbeta repertoires from subjects exposed to, actively infected with, or recovered from COVID-19. The repertoires were released in a freely available public database intended as a resource for research on the immune response to SARS-CoV-2. Overall results and qualifications from the work: How much clinical and demographic metadata was included differed by source and by participant, and the metadata was provided uncurated.

The sample comprised peripheral blood. The receptor's source is a woman aged 70-85 years with acute or convalescent COVID-19.

The CDR3 loop reads CASSLGGRELQFF. The nucleotides are TGTGCCAGCAGCTTAGGCGGCAGAGAACTCCAGTTCTTC. The rearranged segments are TRBV7-8 and TRBJ2-1; too little of a D gene remains to name it. Counted from cysteine to phenylalanine, this CDR3 has 13 amino acids. The read is trimmed to its CDR3 DNA, 39 bases read in frame from base 1. The germline V gene specifies SGHVS as CDR1 and FQNEAQ as CDR2. V and J are truncated by 1 base and 13 bases respectively, leaving an intervening sequence of 14 bases.